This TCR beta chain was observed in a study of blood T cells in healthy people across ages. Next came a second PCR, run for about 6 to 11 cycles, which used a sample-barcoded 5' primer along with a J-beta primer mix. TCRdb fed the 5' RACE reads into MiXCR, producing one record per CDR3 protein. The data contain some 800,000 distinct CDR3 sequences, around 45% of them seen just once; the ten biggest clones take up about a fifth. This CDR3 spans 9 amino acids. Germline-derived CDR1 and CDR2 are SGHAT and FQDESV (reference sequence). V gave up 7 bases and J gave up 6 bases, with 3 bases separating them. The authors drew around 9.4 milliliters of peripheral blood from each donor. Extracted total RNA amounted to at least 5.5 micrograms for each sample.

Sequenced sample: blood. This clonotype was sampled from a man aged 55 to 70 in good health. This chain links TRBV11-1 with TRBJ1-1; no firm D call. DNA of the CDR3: TGTGCCAGCACCCCTGAAGCTTTCTTT. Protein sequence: CASTPEAFF.